The rows below give T cell receptor beta chains drawn from one sample of a study of beta chain features in type 1 diabetes. Produced via immunoSEQ multiplex PCR; TCRdb's table is partial and in-frame only. The repertoire holds about 320,000 clones, around 15% seen once, with more than 6.5% in the top ten. The sequencing sample was made of central memory CD4+ T cells from blood. Source of these receptors: a man aged 25 to 45 in good health. Both conserved end residues are part of each CDR3.

j_call,v_call,cdr3_aa
TRBJ2-3,TRBV19,CASSLGLGSTDTQYF
TRBJ2-7,TRBV4-3,CASSQDARTGAEQYF
TRBJ2-3,TRBV4-3,CASSSRLAGGPRGEDTQYF
TRBJ2-3,TRBV4-3,CASSEATGRIGTQYF
TRBJ1-2,TRBV19,CASSGENYGYTF
TRBJ2-5,TRBV2,CASSGSGGRAETQYF
TRBJ2-5,TRBV11-2,CASSLGAARETQYF
TRBJ2-1,TRBV4-1,CASSRGSSYNEQFF
TRBJ1-2,TRBV5-6,CASSSDRVLSNYGYTF
TRBJ1-2,TRBV6-1,CASSEQGRYGYTF
TRBJ2-5,TRBV6-6,CASSYSHTRETQYF
TRBJ2-1,TRBV7-2,CASSPGLASYNEQFF
TRBJ2-2,TRBV9,CASSGLGQGNTGELFF
TRBJ1-2,TRBV5-1,CASSRGQTLKANYGYTF
TRBJ2-1,TRBV6-5,CAIRQNPNNEQFF
TRBJ1-4,TRBV2,CASSDKWDSEKLFF
TRBJ2-2,TRBV18,CASSRVGRNTGELFF
TRBJ1-4,TRBV6-1,CASSDRGRNEKLFF
TRBJ2-1,TRBV6-1,CASTVWRDNEQFF
TRBJ2-2,TRBV2,CATNNGLNTGELFF
TRBJ2-5,TRBV5-1,CASSLSYGTETQYF
TRBJ1-2,TRBV6-5,CASRGDETRRYGYTF
TRBJ2-1,TRBV27,CARPRGRRTNEQFF
TRBJ1-2,TRBV11-2,CASSLGSGKYTF
TRBJ1-1,TRBV10-3,CAIKDPGPGNTEAFF
TRBJ2-1,TRBV21-1,CASSMGPPQGWSYNEQFF
TRBJ2-1,TRBV5-1,CASSLAGVNEQFF
TRBJ2-3,TRBV29-1,CSVEALVSTDTQYF
TRBJ2-3,TRBV4-1,CASSIIGLAADTQYF
TRBJ1-1,TRBV25-1,CASSPEGGHNTEAFF
TRBJ2-3,TRBV6-1,CASRGFGQGPDTQYF
TRBJ2-1,TRBV21-1,CASSRQGDSPTNEQFF
TRBJ1-6,TRBV5-6,CASSLGTGNSPLHF
TRBJ2-3,TRBV6-5,CASSLRQGAHTQYF
TRBJ2-5,TRBV18,CASSPGPETQYF
TRBJ2-3,TRBV6-5,CASSYGSGFTDTQYF
TRBJ2-3,TRBV11-2,CASSLGAAPDTQYF
TRBJ2-2,TRBV7-8,CASQAWKGPLVNLKNTGELFF
TRBJ1-2,TRBV11-2,CASSLGRNYGYTF
TRBJ2-3,TRBV6-1,CASRTSGVDTQYF
TRBJ2-7,TRBV29-1,CSVAGGTGNYEQYF
TRBJ2-5,TRBV12-5,CASGLMGGSGQETQYF
TRBJ1-6,TRBV7-2,CASSLSSGQNNSPLHF
TRBJ2-4,TRBV12-5,CASGSTRTGGSKNIQYF
TRBJ2-3,TRBV2,CASKVRGLAPSDTQYF
TRBJ2-7,TRBV11-3,CASSSPLGGRLAYEQYF
TRBJ1-2,TRBV18,CASSPVGDYGYTF
TRBJ1-1,TRBV29-1,CSTTGHLNTEAFF
TRBJ2-6,TRBV6-1,CASSRGANVLTF
TRBJ2-3,TRBV4-3,CASSQDNRVSDTQYF
TRBJ2-3,TRBV6-1,CASKQPSTDTQYF
TRBJ2-7,TRBV20-1,CSVRGAYEQYF
TRBJ2-4,TRBV7-2,CASRYGLAGGENIQYF
TRBJ2-3,TRBV5-1,CASSLDSVSTDTQYF
TRBJ2-5,TRBV6-5,CASSYSPRSRETQYF
TRBJ2-4,TRBV6-5,CASGIGRADIQYF
TRBJ1-2,TRBV23-1,CASHRMGTSQLYGYTF